A single sample is the source of the 32 T cell receptor beta chains below, sequenced in a study of blood T cell repertoires in COVID-19. Here immunoSEQ multiplex PCR was the method, and the copy in TCRdb shows in-frame clones only, minus some. The table has 150,000 to 200,000 clones, around 82% seen once. Sequenced material: PBMCs or T cells enriched from blood (not recorded which). These receptors all come from a man between 35 and 55 years old who had recovered from COVID-19.

In this sample, this clone turned up a few times. The rearrangement uses TRBV6-5 and TRBJ1-5; D unresolved. This CDR3 contains 15 residues. The germline gives CDR1 MNHEY, CDR2 SVGAGI. Trimming pared 6 bases from V and 0 bases from J, leaving 12 bases between. CDR3 in amino acids: CASRIEWSSNQPQHF. The CDR3 nucleotides are TGTGCCAGCAGAATAGAGTGGTCTAGCAATCAGCCCCAGCATTTT.

There are a few counts of this clone. The chain carries TRBV21-1 and TRBJ1-2; TRBD1, as called in the table, went unchecked against the DNA. TRBV21-1 is shown as a pseudogene. There are 15 residues in the CDR3. CDR3 residues: CASSKGVFRNYGYTF. The CDR3 DNA is TGTGCCAGCAGCAAAGGAGTATTCAGGAACTATGGCTACACCTTC.

This clone was counted once. The chain recombines TRBV27 with TRBJ1-2; 8 bases line up with TRBD1. The V gene end was trimmed by 10 bases and the J gene end by 1 base; junction bases not matched to a gene: 5. This CDR3 region has 13 residues. Germline lookup yields CDR1 MNHEY and CDR2 SMNVEV (reference sequence). The CDR3 DNA reads as TGTGCCACGGTTGGACAGGGTAACTATGGCTACACCTTC. It specifies CATVGQGNYGYTF.

The CDR3 loop reads CASSVAGWVGEQFF. CDR3 DNA: TGTGCCAGCAGCGTAGCAGGGTGGGTAGGTGAGCAGTTCTTC. The chain employs TRBV9 and TRBJ2-1; the D gene is possibly TRBD1 (5 bases). Germline CDR1 SGDLS, CDR2 YYNGEE. The CDR3 is 14 amino acids. Trimming removed 0 bases from V and 9 bases from J, with 13 bases in between. The whole variable domain, remainder taken from reference TRBV9 and TRBJ2-1, is DSGVTQTPKHLITATGQRVTLRCSPRSGDLSVYWYQQSLDQGLQFLIQYYNGEERAKGNILERFSAQQFPDLHSELNLSSLELGDSALYFCASSVAGWVGEQFFGPGTRLTVL.

A few counts support this clone. The chain recombines TRBV6-4 with TRBJ2-3, with 8 nucleotides matching TRBD1. This CDR3 contains 14 residues. CDR1 is MRHNA, CDR2 SNTAGT, per germline. J gave up 1 base and V 3 bases, and 0 bases lay outside the gene matches. The CDR3 DNA reads TGTGCCAGCAGTGAACAGGGGGGCACAGATACGCAGTATTTT. This codes for CASSEQGGTDTQYF.

In regard to this clone: The sample contains more than one DNA sequence encoding this CDR3. This chain joins TRBV3-1 (or the pseudogene TRBV3-2) and TRBJ1-3; unclear D gene. Germline CDR1 and CDR2: LGHDT and YNNKEL (reference sequence). Trimming took off 4 bases at V and 0 bases at J, with 7 bases between the two ends. CDR3 length: 14 amino acids. CDR3 amino acids: CASSLGDSGNTIYF. The CDR3 DNA reads TGTGCCAGCAGCCTCGGAGACTCTGGAAACACCATATATTTT.

The chain is built from TRBV24-1 and TRBJ2-3; 8 bases are shared with TRBD2. This CDR3 spans 13 amino acids. Trimming removed 9 bases from V and 1 base from J; junction bases left unmatched: 2. The germline CDR1 and CDR2 sequences are KGHDR and SFDVKD. The CDR3 DNA reads TGTGCCACCGCGGGAGGTGGCACAGATACGCAGTATTTT. The encoded protein is CATAGGGTDTQYF.

The chain has TRBV27 and TRBJ1-4; D perhaps matches TRBD1 (5 bases). Germline-derived CDR1 and CDR2 are MNHEY and SMNVEV (reference sequence). The CDR3 is 14 amino acids. V lost 4 bases and J lost 8, with 14 bases in between. CDR3 coding DNA: TGTGCCAGCAGTTACAGGCGCGGGAGGGAAAAACTGTTTTTT. This codes for CASSYRRGREKLFF.

The chain uses TRBV3-1 (or the pseudogene TRBV3-2) and TRBJ1-1, with D perhaps matching TRBD1 (5 bases). The CDR3 has 13 residues. The V gene's germline CDR1 is LGHDT and CDR2 YNNKEL (reference sequence). Trimming shortened V by 4 bases and J by 5 bases, and 11 bases separated the two germline ends. The CDR3 reads CASSLLGGTEAFF. For the CDR3, the DNA is TGTGCCAGCAGCCTTCTGGGGGGGACTGAAGCTTTCTTT.

This chain joins TRBV9 and TRBJ2-1; D not resolved. The CDR3 has 15 residues. CDR1 SGDLS and CDR2 YYNGEE come from the germline V gene. V was shortened by 0 bases and J by 3 bases, with 10 bases between the two germline ends. The CDR3 coding sequence is TGTGCCAGCAGCGTAGGCGCGAACCTCTACAATGAGCAGTTCTTC. Its translation: CASSVGANLYNEQFF.

The rearrangement joins TRBV9 to TRBJ1-1; 7 positions agree with TRBD1. V trimming: 6 bases; J trimming: 0 bases; junction bases outside the gene matches: 5. CDR1 is SGDLS, CDR2 YYNGEE, per germline. This CDR3 has 14 residues. CDR3 nucleotide sequence: TGTGCCAGCACCCGACAGGGTGTGAACACTGAAGCTTTCTTT. This translates into CASTRQGVNTEAFF.

The chain links TRBV9 to TRBJ1-2, with D hard to call. With 4 bases removed from V and 8 bases from J, the gap between germline ends came to 12 bases. Germline V gene lookup returns CDR1 SGDLS and CDR2 YYNGEE. CDR3 length: 12 amino acids. CDR3 DNA: TGTGCCAGCAGCCCCGCAACTTGGGGCTACACCTTC. Its protein product is CASSPATWGYTF.

V gene TRBV3-1 (or the pseudogene TRBV3-2) combines with J gene TRBJ2-2; 7 bases align to TRBD1. The ends lost 1 base at V and 5 bases at J; junction bases unmatched: 7. The CDR3 loop spans 16 amino acids. The V gene's germline CDR1 is LGHDT and CDR2 YNNKEL (reference sequence). CDR3: CASSQGRGLGTGELFF. In nucleotides, the CDR3 is TGTGCCAGCAGCCAAGGAAGGGGGCTAGGAACCGGGGAGCTGTTTTTT.

This chain joins TRBV30 and TRBJ1-2; tentatively, D is TRBD1 (5 bases). The CDR3 spans 13 residues. V was shortened by 4 bases and J by 6 bases, with 15 bases between the two germline ends. Germline CDR1 GTSNPN, CDR2 SVGIG (reference sequence). For the CDR3, the DNA is TGTGCCTGGAACTCAAGGGGATATGATGGCTACACCTTC. Translation gives CAWNSRGYDGYTF.

The CDR3 DNA sequence: TGTGCCAGCAGTTTCTCCTGGGGGACAGGGAATGGCTACACCTTC. Translated: CASSFSWGTGNGYTF. The chain recombines TRBV27 with TRBJ1-2; 9 nucleotides align to TRBD1. Germline values: CDR1 MNHEY, CDR2 SMNVEV (reference sequence). Trimming took 3 bases from V and 6 from J; bases not matched to a gene: 8. The CDR3 is made up of 15 amino acids.

The rearrangement links TRBV10-3 to TRBJ2-7; TRBD2 aligns across 12 bases. With V trimmed by 6 bases and J by 4 bases, 10 bases remained unmatched. Germline CDR1 reads ENHRY; CDR2 reads SYGVKD. This CDR3 comprises 16 residues. The CDR3 loop reads CAIRPTSGGPDYEQYF. The CDR3 DNA sequence: TGTGCCATCAGGCCCACTAGCGGGGGGCCCGATTACGAGCAGTACTTC.

The rearrangement uses TRBV20-1 and TRBJ2-4, with 10 nucleotides matching TRBD2. The CDR3 is made up of 14 amino acids. Germline V CDR1 and CDR2: DFQATT, SNEGSKA (reference sequence). V trimming: 3 bases; J trimming: 4 bases; junction bases outside the gene matches: 3. The CDR3, as DNA: TGCAGTGCTAGTCCTAGCGGGGGTAAAAACATTCAGTACTTC. This sequence encodes CSASPSGGKNIQYF.

The chain couples TRBV27 to TRBJ1-1; no reliable D call. The CDR3 consists of 13 residues. Germline V gene sequence: CDR1 MNHEY, CDR2 SMNVEV (reference sequence). V lost 5 bases and J lost 3, with 10 bases in between. The CDR3 region has the DNA TGTGCCAGCAGTGGTTACAGAGACACTGAAGCTTTCTTT. Protein: CASSGYRDTEAFF.

The chain recombines TRBV5-6 with TRBJ1-3, with D uncertain. Per germline, CDR1 SGHDT and CDR2 YYEEEE. V was trimmed by 3 bases and J by 3 bases, leaving 4 bases between them. This CDR3 region has 12 residues. CDR3 loop: CASSSVGNTIYF. The CDR3 DNA is TGTGCCAGCAGCTCCGTTGGAAACACCATATATTTT.

The chain has TRBV24-1 and TRBJ1-4; D might be TRBD1 (5 bases). Trimming pared 2 bases from V and 5 bases from J, leaving 11 bases between. The CDR3 has 15 residues. Per the germline V gene, CDR1 is KGHDR and CDR2 is SFDVKD. This CDR3 is CATSDSRAGNEKLFF. CDR3 nucleotide sequence: TGTGCCACCAGTGATTCCAGGGCTGGAAATGAAAAACTGTTTTTT.

This chain connects TRBV7-2 to TRBJ1-5; the D gene is possibly TRBD1 (5 bases). V was pared by 0 bases and J by 7 bases, with 16 bases between. Germline V gene lookup returns CDR1 SGHTA and CDR2 FQGNSA. This CDR3 comprises 16 residues. CDR3 bases: TGTGCCAGCAGCTTAGCAGCGGCGGGGGTCGGGCAGCCCCAGCATTTT. Protein sequence: CASSLAAAGVGQPQHF.

V usage is TRBV4-2 and J usage is TRBJ2-5, with D unclear. Germline CDR1 LGHNA, CDR2 YNFKEQ. This CDR3 region has 15 residues. V lost 7 bases to trimming and J lost 5 bases, with 20 bases between them. CDR3 loop: CASTKTKSDSETQYF. The DNA for the CDR3 is TGTGCCAGCACAAAAACTAAGTCCGATTCGGAGACCCAGTACTTC.

This clone was recorded only once. The chain carries TRBV7-2 and TRBJ1-2, with a tentative D call TRBD1 (6 bases). This CDR3 spans 17 amino acids. Trimming stripped 2 bases from V and 0 bases from J, with 16 bases between. CDR1 is SGHTA, CDR2 FQGNSA, per germline. The CDR3 region is CASSLNLQGPANYGYTF. In DNA form, the CDR3 reads TGTGCCAGCAGCTTAAATCTTCAGGGGCCAGCTAACTATGGCTACACCTTC.

This chain links TRBV3-1 (or the pseudogene TRBV3-2) with TRBJ2-2; D possibly corresponds to TRBD2 (5 bases). The length of the CDR3 is 15 residues. Trimming left V 5 bases short and J 4 bases short, with 14 bases between. Germline-derived CDR1 and CDR2 are LGHDT and YNNKEL (reference sequence). CDR3 bases: TGTGCCAGCAGCTCCGGATTAAGCGGCACCGGGGAGCTGTTTTTT. Translated, it gives CASSSGLSGTGELFF.

This chain links TRBV5-1 with TRBJ2-2; 9 bases map to TRBD1. There are 15 residues in the CDR3. CDR1 and CDR2 (germline): SGHRS, YFSETQ. V was pared by 6 bases and J by 3 bases, with 6 bases of the junction left unmatched. The DNA for the CDR3 is TGCGCCAGCAACCGGAGGACAGGGGACACCGGGGAGCTGTTTTTT. This encodes CASNRRTGDTGELFF.

The rearrangement uses TRBV6-5 and TRBJ2-1, with 7 bases fitting TRBD1. Per the germline V gene, CDR1 is MNHEY and CDR2 is SVGAGI. J lost 5 bases, V lost 3 bases, and 10 bases had no gene match. The CDR3 runs to 16 residues. The CDR3 DNA sequence: TGTGCCAGCAGTTATCTTCTGGGGACAGTGAACAATGAGCAGTTCTTC. Its translation: CASSYLLGTVNNEQFF.

The rearrangement links TRBV14 to TRBJ1-3; D is unresolved. The CDR3 has 16 amino acids. Germline V gene lookup returns CDR1 SGHDN and CDR2 FVKESK. Between the trimmed V and J ends, which lost 0 bases and 0 bases, there was a span of 9 bases. In DNA form, the CDR3 reads TGTGCCAGCAGCCAAGACAGGAGGGACTCTGGAAACACCATATATTTT. Translated: CASSQDRRDSGNTIYF. Looking up the rest from reference TRBV14 and TRBJ1-3 gives the full variable domain: EAGVTQFPSHSVIEKGQTVTLRCDPISGHDNLYWYRRVMGKEIKFLLHFVKESKQDESGMPNNRFLAERTGGTYSTLKVQPAELEDSGVYFCASSQDRRDSGNTIYFGEGSWLTVV.

The gene calls are TRBV4-2 and TRBJ1-4; D remains unclear. The CDR3 runs to 16 residues. The germline gives CDR1 LGHNA, CDR2 YNFKEQ. V was cut by 1 base and J by 8 bases, with 17 bases left in between. The CDR3 region is CASSQARGLVGEKLFF. CDR3 in DNA: TGTGCCAGCAGCCAAGCTCGGGGATTGGTGGGAGAAAAACTGTTTTTT.

This clone has ten or more counts. The chain uses TRBV15 and TRBJ2-1; 11 positions match TRBD2. The CDR3 contains 15 residues. J was trimmed by 6 bases and V by 0 bases; bases with no gene match: 1. The germline gives CDR1 LNHNV, CDR2 YYDKDF (reference sequence). CDR3 region: CATSRDSGGANEQFF. CDR3 nucleotides: TGTGCCACCAGCAGAGATAGCGGGGGGGCCAATGAGCAGTTCTTC.

The genes are TRBV6-5 and TRBJ2-7; D is ambiguous. This CDR3 is built from 13 residues. Germline V gene data show CDR1 as MNHEY and CDR2 as SVGAGI. V lost 8 bases and J lost 3, with 14 bases in between. CDR3 nucleotides: TGTGCCAGCGCGCGGCTGGCCGACTACGAGCAGTACTTC. It encodes CASARLADYEQYF.

J is TRBJ1-5 and V is TRBV21-1. TRBV21-1 is a known pseudogene. The CDR3 totals 14 residues. The CDR3 region is CASSKEGGFKPQHF. CDR3 nucleotide sequence: TGTGCCAGCAGCAAAGAGGGAGGGTTTAAGCCCCAGCATTTT.

V gene TRBV5-1 combines with J gene TRBJ2-7, with 9 bases matching TRBD1. This CDR3 region has 15 residues. Trimming removed 4 bases from V and 0 bases from J; junction bases left unmatched: 5. The germline gives CDR1 SGHRS, CDR2 YFSETQ. CDR3 sequence (DNA): TGCGCCAGCAGCCAGGACAGGGGCGTCTCCTACGAGCAGTACTTC. Translating gives CASSQDRGVSYEQYF.